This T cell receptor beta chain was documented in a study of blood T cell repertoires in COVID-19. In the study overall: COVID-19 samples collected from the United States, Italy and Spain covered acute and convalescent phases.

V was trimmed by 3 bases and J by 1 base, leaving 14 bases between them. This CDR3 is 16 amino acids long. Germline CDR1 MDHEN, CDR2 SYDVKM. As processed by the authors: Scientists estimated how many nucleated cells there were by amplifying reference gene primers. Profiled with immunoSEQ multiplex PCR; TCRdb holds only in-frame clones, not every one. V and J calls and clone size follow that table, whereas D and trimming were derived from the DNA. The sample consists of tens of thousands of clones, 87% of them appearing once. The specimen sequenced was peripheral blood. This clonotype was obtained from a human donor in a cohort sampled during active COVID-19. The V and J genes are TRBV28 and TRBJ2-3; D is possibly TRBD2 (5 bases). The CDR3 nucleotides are TGTGCCAGCAGTTTGGGATCACTGAGGGGCACAGATACGCAGTATTTT. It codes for CASSLGSLRGTDTQYF.